This T cell receptor (beta chain) was found in a study of OX40 agonist ivuxolimab in advanced cancers. From germline, CDR1 is SGHRS and CDR2 YFSETQ. The CDR3 contains 15 residues. The V gene end was trimmed by 4 bases and the J gene end by 2 bases; junction bases not matched to a gene: 6. Data came from immunoSEQ multiplex PCR; TCRdb stores just in-frame clones and leaves some out. The sample carries over 14,000 clones, more than 65% recorded once. Source: CD4+ or CD8+ T cells sorted from blood, taken in a trial of the OX40 agonist ivuxolimab. The sequence was collected from an adult with an advanced solid tumor such as melanoma, head and neck, liver or kidney cancer. This chain uses TRBV5-1 with TRBJ1-2, with 9 bases aligning to TRBD1. CDR3 residues: CASSPGTGKNYGYTF. In nucleotides, the CDR3 is TGCGCCAGCAGCCCAGGGACAGGGAAGAACTATGGCTACACCTTC.